Listed below are T cell receptor beta chains from one sample, sequenced in a study of blood T cell repertoires in COVID-19. Data came from immunoSEQ multiplex PCR; TCRdb stores just in-frame clones and leaves some out. The sample has about 400,000 clones, over 85% seen once; the top ten hold 1.7%. Sequencing was carried out using PBMCs or T cells enriched from blood (not recorded which). The receptors were gathered from a woman in her twenties or thirties who had recovered from COVID-19. Each CDR3 is given with its conserved first and last residue. D genes are given only for firm matches.

length	V	J	D	DNA	CDR3
14	TRBV9	TRBJ1-1	NA	TGTGCCAGCAGCGTAGTAGAGAGGCTCGCTGAAGCTTTCTTT	CASSVVERLAEAFF
15	TRBV19	TRBJ1-4	NA	TGTGCCAGTAAGGGGGTAGGGTCAACTAATGAAAAACTGTTTTTT	CASKGVGSTNEKLFF
15	TRBV29-1	TRBJ2-5	NA	TGCAGCGTTGGACCCCAGGTCAGGGCCGGGGAGACCCAGTACTTC	CSVGPQVRAGETQYF
16	TRBV6-2/TRBV6-3	TRBJ1-5	TRBD1	TGTGCCAGCAGCCCAACAGGGGGAACGTCCAATCAGCCCCAGCATTTT	CASSPTGGTSNQPQHF
15	TRBV7-2	TRBJ2-1	TRBD2	TGTGCCAGCAGCTCTGCGGTCGTGACTAGCGGGAGGGCCTTCTTC	CASSSAVVTSGRAFF
15	TRBV5-1	TRBJ2-7	TRBD2	TGCGCCAGCAGCGATCTAGCGGGGCAATCCTACGAGCAGTACTTC	CASSDLAGQSYEQYF
15	TRBV5-5	TRBJ1-2	TRBD1	TGTGCCAGCAGCCCCTGGACAGGACTTAACTATGGCTACACCTTC	CASSPWTGLNYGYTF
16	TRBV2	TRBJ2-7	NA	TGTGCCAGCCGCCTTCGGGGGTTCGATGGCTCCTACGAGCAGTACTTC	CASRLRGFDGSYEQYF
13	TRBV25-1	TRBJ2-2	NA	TGTGCCAGCAGTGGAGTAGGGGCCGGGGAGCTGTTTTTT	CASSGVGAGELFF
15	TRBV7-6	TRBJ2-1	TRBD2	TGTGCCAGCAGCTTAGGTCGTAGCGGGTACGGTGAGCAGTTCTTC	CASSLGRSGYGEQFF
14	TRBV7-8	TRBJ1-6	NA	TGTGCCAGCAGCCGCGGGGGGTGGAACTCACCCCTCCACTTT	CASSRGGWNSPLHF